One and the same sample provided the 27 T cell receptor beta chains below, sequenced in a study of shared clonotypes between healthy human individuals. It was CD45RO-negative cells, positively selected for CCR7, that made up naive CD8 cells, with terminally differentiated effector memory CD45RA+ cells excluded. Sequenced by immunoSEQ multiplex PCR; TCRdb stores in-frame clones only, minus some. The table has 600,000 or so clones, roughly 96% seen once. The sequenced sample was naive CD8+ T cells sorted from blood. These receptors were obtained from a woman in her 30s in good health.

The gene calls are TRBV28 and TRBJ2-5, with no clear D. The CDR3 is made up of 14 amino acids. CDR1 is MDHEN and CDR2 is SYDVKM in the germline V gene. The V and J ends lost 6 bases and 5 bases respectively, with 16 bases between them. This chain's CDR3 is CASRVKWQVETQYF. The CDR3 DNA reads TGTGCCAGCAGAGTAAAATGGCAGGTGGAGACCCAGTACTTC.

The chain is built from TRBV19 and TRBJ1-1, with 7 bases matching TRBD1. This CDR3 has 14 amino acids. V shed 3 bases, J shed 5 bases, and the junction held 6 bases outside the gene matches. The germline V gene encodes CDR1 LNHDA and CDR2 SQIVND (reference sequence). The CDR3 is CASSIEVRGTEAFF. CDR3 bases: TGTGCCAGTAGTATCGAGGTCAGGGGGACTGAAGCTTTCTTT.

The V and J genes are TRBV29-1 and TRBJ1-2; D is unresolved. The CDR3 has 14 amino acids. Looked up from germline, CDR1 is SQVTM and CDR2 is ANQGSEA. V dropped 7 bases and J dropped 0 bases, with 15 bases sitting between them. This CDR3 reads CSAEGGPPNYGYTF. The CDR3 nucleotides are TGCAGCGCCGAGGGAGGCCCACCTAACTATGGCTACACCTTC.

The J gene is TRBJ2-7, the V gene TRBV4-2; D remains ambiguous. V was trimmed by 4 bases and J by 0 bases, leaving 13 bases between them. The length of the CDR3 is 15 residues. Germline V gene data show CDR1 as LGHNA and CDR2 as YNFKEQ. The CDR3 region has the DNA TGTGCCAGCAGCCCTACCGGTGCGAGCTCCTACGAGCAGTACTTC. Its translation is CASSPTGASSYEQYF.

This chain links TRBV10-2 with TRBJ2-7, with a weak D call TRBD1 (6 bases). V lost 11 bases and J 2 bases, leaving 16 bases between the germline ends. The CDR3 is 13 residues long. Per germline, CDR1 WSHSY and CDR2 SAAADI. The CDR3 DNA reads TGCGCCGGTTCCGTGGGGGCAACCTACGAGCAGTACTTC. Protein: CAGSVGATYEQYF.

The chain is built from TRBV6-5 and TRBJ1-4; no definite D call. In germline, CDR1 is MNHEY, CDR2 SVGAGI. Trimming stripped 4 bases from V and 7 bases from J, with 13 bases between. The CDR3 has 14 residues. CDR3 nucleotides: TGTGCCAGCAGTTTCCGGACCGAGGGTGAAAAACTGTTTTTT. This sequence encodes CASSFRTEGEKLFF.

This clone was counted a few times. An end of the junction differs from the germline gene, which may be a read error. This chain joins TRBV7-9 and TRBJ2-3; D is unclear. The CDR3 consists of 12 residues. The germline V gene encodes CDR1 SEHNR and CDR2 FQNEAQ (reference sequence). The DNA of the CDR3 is TGTGCCAGCAGCGTAGCCAAAGATACGCAGTATTTT. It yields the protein CASSVAKDTQYF.

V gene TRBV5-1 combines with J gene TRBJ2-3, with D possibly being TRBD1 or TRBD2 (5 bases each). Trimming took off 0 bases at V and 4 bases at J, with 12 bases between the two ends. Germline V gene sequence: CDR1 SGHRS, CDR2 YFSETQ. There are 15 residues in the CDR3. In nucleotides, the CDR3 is TGCGCCAGCAGCTTGGCGGGGACGAGTGCAGATACGCAGTATTTT. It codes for CASSLAGTSADTQYF.

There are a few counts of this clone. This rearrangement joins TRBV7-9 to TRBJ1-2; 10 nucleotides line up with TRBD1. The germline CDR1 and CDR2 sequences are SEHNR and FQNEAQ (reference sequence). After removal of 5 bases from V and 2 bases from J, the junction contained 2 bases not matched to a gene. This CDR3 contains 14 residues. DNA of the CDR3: TGTGCCAGCAGCCAGACAGGGGGCAACTATGGCTACACCTTC. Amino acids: CASSQTGGNYGYTF. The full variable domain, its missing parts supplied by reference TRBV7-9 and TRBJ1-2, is DTGVSQNPRHKITKRGQNVTFRCDPISEHNRLYWYRQTLGQGPEFLTYFQNEAQLEKSRLLSDRFSAERPKGSFSTLEIQRTEQGDSAMYLCASSQTGGNYGYTFGSGTRLTVV.

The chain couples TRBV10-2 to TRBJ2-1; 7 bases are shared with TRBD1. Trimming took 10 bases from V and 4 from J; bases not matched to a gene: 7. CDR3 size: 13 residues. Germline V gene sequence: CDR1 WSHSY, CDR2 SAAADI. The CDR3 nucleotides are TGCGCCACCTCCGGGACAGAGTACAATGAGCAGTTCTTC. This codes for CATSGTEYNEQFF.

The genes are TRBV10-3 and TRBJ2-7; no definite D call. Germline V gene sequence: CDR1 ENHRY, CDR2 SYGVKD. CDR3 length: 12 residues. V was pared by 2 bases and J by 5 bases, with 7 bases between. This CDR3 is CAISEGVHEQYF. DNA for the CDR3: TGTGCCATCAGTGAGGGGGTCCACGAGCAGTACTTC.

The CDR3 is CASSFREGYTF. The CDR3 nucleotides read TGTGCCAGCAGCTTCAGGGAAGGCTACACCTTC. The chain carries TRBV7-9 and TRBJ1-2; D is perhaps TRBD1 (5 bases). The germline V gene has CDR1 SEHNR and CDR2 FQNEAQ (reference sequence). Trimming stripped 3 bases from V and 8 bases from J, with 7 bases between. The CDR3 covers 11 residues.

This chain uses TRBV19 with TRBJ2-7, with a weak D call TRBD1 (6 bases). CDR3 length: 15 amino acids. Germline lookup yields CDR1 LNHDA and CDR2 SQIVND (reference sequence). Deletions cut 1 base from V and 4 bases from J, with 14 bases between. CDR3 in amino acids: CASSIGGGQQYEQYF. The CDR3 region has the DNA TGTGCCAGTAGTATAGGGGGCGGACAGCAATACGAGCAGTACTTC. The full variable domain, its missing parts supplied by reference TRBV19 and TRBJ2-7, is DGGITQSPKYLFRKEGQNVTLSCEQNLNHDAMYWYRQDPGQGLRLIYYSQIVNDFQKGDIAEGYSVSREKKESFPLTVTSAQKNPTAFYLCASSIGGGQQYEQYFGPGTRLTVT.

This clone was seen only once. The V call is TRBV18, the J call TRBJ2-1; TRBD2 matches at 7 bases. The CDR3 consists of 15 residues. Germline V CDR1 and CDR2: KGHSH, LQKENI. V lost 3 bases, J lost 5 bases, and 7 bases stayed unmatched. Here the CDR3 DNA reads TGTGCCAGCTCACCTTGGCTAGCGGAGGACAATGAGCAGTTCTTC. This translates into CASSPWLAEDNEQFF.

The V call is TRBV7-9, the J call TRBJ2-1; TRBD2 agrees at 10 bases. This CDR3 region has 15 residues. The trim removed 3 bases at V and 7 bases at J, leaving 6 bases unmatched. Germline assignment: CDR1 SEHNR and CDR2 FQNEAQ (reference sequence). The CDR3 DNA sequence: TGTGCCAGCAGCTTCGCTAGCGGGAGCCTTAATGAGCAGTTCTTC. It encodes CASSFASGSLNEQFF. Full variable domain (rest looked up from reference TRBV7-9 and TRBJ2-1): DTGVSQNPRHKITKRGQNVTFRCDPISEHNRLYWYRQTLGQGPEFLTYFQNEAQLEKSRLLSDRFSAERPKGSFSTLEIQRTEQGDSAMYLCASSFASGSLNEQFFGPGTRLTVL.

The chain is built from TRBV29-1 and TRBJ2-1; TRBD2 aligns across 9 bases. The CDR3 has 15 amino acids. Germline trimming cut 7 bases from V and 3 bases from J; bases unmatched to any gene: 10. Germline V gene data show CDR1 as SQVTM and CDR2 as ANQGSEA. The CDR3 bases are TGCAGCGCCCTTGGGGGCGGGAGGGACTACAATGAGCAGTTCTTC. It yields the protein CSALGGGRDYNEQFF.

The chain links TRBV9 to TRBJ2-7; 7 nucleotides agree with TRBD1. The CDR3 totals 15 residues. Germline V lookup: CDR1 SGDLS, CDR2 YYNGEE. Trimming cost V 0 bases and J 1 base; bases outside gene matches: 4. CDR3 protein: CASSVGDSLSYEQYF. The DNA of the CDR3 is TGTGCCAGCAGCGTAGGGGACAGTCTATCCTACGAGCAGTACTTC.

In DNA form, the CDR3 reads TGTGCCAGCAGTCCTTTGGACGGACAGGGAGTTTGGCAGCCCCAGCATTTT. It yields the protein CASSPLDGQGVWQPQHF. V is TRBV27 and J is TRBJ1-5; 8 positions match TRBD1. Unmatched junction bases numbered 16, after V lost 5 bases and J lost 7 bases. Germline V CDR1 and CDR2: MNHEY, SMNVEV (reference sequence). The CDR3 runs 17 residues.

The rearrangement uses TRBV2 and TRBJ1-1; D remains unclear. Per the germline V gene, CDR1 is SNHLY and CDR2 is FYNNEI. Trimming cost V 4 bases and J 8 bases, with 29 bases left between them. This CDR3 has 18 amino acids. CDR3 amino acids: CASSVLNNSGPGEQEAFF. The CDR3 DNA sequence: TGTGCCAGCAGTGTACTGAATAATTCAGGCCCTGGTGAGCAGGAAGCTTTCTTT.

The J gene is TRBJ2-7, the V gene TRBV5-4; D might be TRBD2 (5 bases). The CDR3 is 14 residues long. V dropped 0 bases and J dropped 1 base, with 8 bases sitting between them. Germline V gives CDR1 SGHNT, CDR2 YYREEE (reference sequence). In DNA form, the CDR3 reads TGTGCCAGCAGCTTGGGGCTAGCTTCCTACGAGCAGTACTTC. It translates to CASSLGLASYEQYF.

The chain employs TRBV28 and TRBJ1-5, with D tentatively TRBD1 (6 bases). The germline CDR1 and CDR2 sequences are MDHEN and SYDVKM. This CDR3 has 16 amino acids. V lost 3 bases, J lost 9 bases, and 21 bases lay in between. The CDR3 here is CASSFNFRGRGMPQHF. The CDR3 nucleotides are TGTGCCAGCAGTTTTAACTTCAGGGGCCGAGGTATGCCCCAGCATTTT.

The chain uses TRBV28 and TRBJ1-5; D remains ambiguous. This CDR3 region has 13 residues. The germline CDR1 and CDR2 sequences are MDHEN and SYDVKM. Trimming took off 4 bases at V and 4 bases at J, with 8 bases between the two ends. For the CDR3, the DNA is TGTGCCAGCAGTTCGACGCCGAATCAGCCCCAGCATTTT. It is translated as CASSSTPNQPQHF.

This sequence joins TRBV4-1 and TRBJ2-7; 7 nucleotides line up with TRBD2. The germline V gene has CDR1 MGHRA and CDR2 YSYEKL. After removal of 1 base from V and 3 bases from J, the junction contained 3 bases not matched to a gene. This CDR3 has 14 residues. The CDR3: CASSQAAGVYEQYF. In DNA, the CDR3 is TGCGCCAGCAGCCAAGCGGCGGGAGTCTACGAGCAGTACTTC.

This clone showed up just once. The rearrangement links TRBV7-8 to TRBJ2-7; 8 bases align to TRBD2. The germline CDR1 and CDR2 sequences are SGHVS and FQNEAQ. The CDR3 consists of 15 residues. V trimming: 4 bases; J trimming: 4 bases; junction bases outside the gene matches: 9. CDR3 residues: CASSSPVAGRYEQYF. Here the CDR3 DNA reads TGTGCCAGCAGCTCGCCCGTAGCGGGAAGGTACGAGCAGTACTTC.

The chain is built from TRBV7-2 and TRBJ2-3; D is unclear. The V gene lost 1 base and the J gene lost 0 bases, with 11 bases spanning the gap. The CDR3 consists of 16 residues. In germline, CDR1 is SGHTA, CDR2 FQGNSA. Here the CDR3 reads CASSLVYGVSTDTQYF. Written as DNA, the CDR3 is TGTGCCAGCAGCTTAGTGTATGGAGTTAGCACAGATACGCAGTATTTT.

The CDR3 region has the DNA TGTGCCAGCAGGACAGGGACCACAGATACGCAGTATTTT. Its protein product is CASRTGTTDTQYF. The genes are TRBV6-5 and TRBJ2-3; 7 bases match TRBD1. This CDR3 is 13 amino acids long. The ends lost 6 bases at V and 2 bases at J; junction bases unmatched: 2. CDR1 is MNHEY and CDR2 is SVGAGI in the germline V gene.

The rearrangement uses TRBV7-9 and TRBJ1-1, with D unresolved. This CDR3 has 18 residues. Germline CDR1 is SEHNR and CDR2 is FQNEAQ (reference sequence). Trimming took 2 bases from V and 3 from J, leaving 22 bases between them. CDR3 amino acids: CASSLNDPRQPVDTEAFF. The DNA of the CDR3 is TGTGCCAGCAGCTTAAATGATCCCCGACAACCAGTTGACACTGAAGCTTTCTTT. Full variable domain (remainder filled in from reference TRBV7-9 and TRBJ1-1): DTGVSQNPRHKITKRGQNVTFRCDPISEHNRLYWYRQTLGQGPEFLTYFQNEAQLEKSRLLSDRFSAERPKGSFSTLEIQRTEQGDSAMYLCASSLNDPRQPVDTEAFFGQGTRLTVV.